These 25 T cell receptor beta chains came from one sample sequenced in a study of cytomegalovirus exposure and HLA in healthy donors. The PCR had 60 Vbeta and 13 Jbeta primers. The assay was immunoSEQ multiplex PCR, and TCRdb's table has in-frame clones only and misses some. The table includes 97,000 or so clones, approximately 64% detected once. The specimen sequenced was PBMCs. The receptor set was obtained from a human donor in good health.

The chain uses TRBV7-6 and TRBJ2-1; 8 bases are shared with TRBD2. The CDR3 length is 16 residues. Germline V lookup: CDR1 SGHVS, CDR2 FNYEAQ. V lost 1 base, J lost 2 bases, and 4 bases stayed unmatched. CDR3 sequence (DNA): TGTGCCAGCAGCTTAGGAGCGGGGGTACCCTACAATGAGCAGTTCTTC. Its protein is CASSLGAGVPYNEQFF.

This chain uses TRBV11-2 with TRBJ2-6; D uncertain. CDR3 size: 14 residues. Germline-derived CDR1 and CDR2 are SGHAT and FQNNGV. V lost 4 bases, J lost 0 bases, and 4 bases lay in between. CDR3 loop: CASSSVSGANVLTF. The CDR3 nucleotides read TGTGCCAGCAGCTCGGTCTCTGGGGCCAACGTCCTGACTTTC.

In its sample, this clone was seen a few times. The chain uses TRBV14 and TRBJ2-1; D possibly corresponds to TRBD2 (5 bases). Deletions cut 10 bases from V and 8 bases from J, with 24 bases between. The CDR3 is 15 amino acids. Germline V gene sequence: CDR1 SGHDN, CDR2 FVKESK. The CDR3 loop reads CATQKLGESSDEQFF. CDR3 coding DNA: TGTGCCACCCAAAAACTGGGAGAGTCTTCCGATGAGCAGTTCTTC.

The rearrangement joins TRBV19 to TRBJ1-2; a weak D match, TRBD1 (5 bases). Germline V gene data show CDR1 as LNHDA and CDR2 as SQIVND (reference sequence). Deletions cut 5 bases from V and 2 bases from J, with 9 bases between. There are 13 residues in the CDR3. In DNA, the CDR3 is TGTGCCAGTAGTTTGACAGTAAACTATGGCTACACCTTC. Its protein product is CASSLTVNYGYTF.

J is TRBJ1-1 and V is TRBV27, with D hard to call. Germline loops: CDR1 MNHEY, CDR2 SMNVEV (reference sequence). V lost 3 bases and J 7 bases, leaving 21 bases between the germline ends. This CDR3 contains 16 residues. The CDR3 nucleotides read TGTGCCAGCAGTTTTATAAAAGAGGGTTCTGGAGGTGAAGCTTTCTTT. Amino acid sequence: CASSFIKEGSGGEAFF.

This rearrangement joins TRBV18 to TRBJ2-2; D is unresolved. The germline gives CDR1 KGHSH, CDR2 LQKENI. Trimming stripped 3 bases from V and 5 bases from J, with 19 bases between. This CDR3 comprises 17 residues. CDR3: CASSPLNSPGGTGELFF. CDR3 bases: TGTGCCAGCTCACCGCTGAATAGCCCGGGTGGAACCGGGGAGCTGTTTTTT.

The gene calls are TRBV7-2 and TRBJ1-5; D perhaps matches TRBD1 (5 bases). The CDR3 has 17 residues. Deletions cut 1 base from V and 4 bases from J, with 17 bases between. From germline, CDR1 is SGHTA and CDR2 FQGNSA. CDR3 sequence: CASSLVGGHILNQPQHF. CDR3 bases: TGTGCCAGCAGCTTAGTCGGTGGACACATTTTAAATCAGCCCCAGCATTTT.

The chain joins TRBV7-9 to TRBJ1-5; 7 bases fit TRBD1. The V segment lost 8 bases and the J segment 3 bases; nucleotides outside the gene matches: 7. The CDR3 runs to 14 residues. Germline V lookup: CDR1 SEHNR, CDR2 FQNEAQ (reference sequence). The CDR3 spells CASGGTAFNQPQHF. CDR3 nucleotide sequence: TGTGCCAGCGGCGGGACAGCCTTCAATCAGCCCCAGCATTTT.

The chain has TRBV27 and TRBJ2-1; TRBD2 matches at 14 bases. The CDR3 has 15 amino acids. V lost 6 bases, J lost 7 bases, and 5 bases stayed unmatched. From germline, CDR1 is MNHEY and CDR2 SMNVEV (reference sequence). CDR3 sequence (DNA): TGTGCCAGCAGCCCGACTAGCGGGAGGGCAAATGAGCAGTTCTTC. Protein product: CASSPTSGRANEQFF.

The chain is built from TRBV6-6 and TRBJ2-1; tentative D call: TRBD1 (5 bases). CDR3 length: 13 residues. The ends were cut back, 0 bases at V and 6 bases at J, with 6 bases in the middle. Germline V lookup: CDR1 MNHNY, CDR2 SVGAGI (reference sequence). The CDR3 reads CASSYSRANEQFF. The CDR3 nucleotides read TGTGCCAGCAGTTACTCCAGGGCCAATGAGCAGTTCTTC.

V and J are TRBV10-2 and TRBJ1-2; 9 positions agree with TRBD1. The trim removed 8 bases at V and 4 bases at J, leaving 8 bases unmatched. Germline V lookup: CDR1 WSHSY, CDR2 SAAADI. This CDR3 contains 14 residues. The CDR3 spells CASGGGQGGYGYTF. In DNA, the CDR3 is TGCGCCAGCGGGGGGGGACAGGGAGGCTATGGCTACACCTTC.

This clone has a handful of counts. The J gene is TRBJ1-2, the V gene TRBV11-2; D gene ambiguous. This CDR3 has 13 residues. Trimming stripped 6 bases from V and 2 bases from J, with 10 bases between. CDR1 is SGHAT, CDR2 FQNNGV, per germline. CDR3 loop: CASRAILNYGYTF. The CDR3 DNA reads TGTGCCAGCAGAGCCATCCTAAACTATGGCTACACCTTC.

The V gene is TRBV5-1, the J gene TRBJ1-1; D may be TRBD1 (6 bases). Germline assignment: CDR1 SGHRS and CDR2 YFSETQ. V was shortened by 1 base and J by 4 bases, with 14 bases between the two germline ends. The CDR3 extends over 15 amino acids. This CDR3 reads CASSLTQGFSTEAFF. Here the CDR3 DNA reads TGCGCCAGCAGCTTGACACAGGGTTTTAGCACTGAAGCTTTCTTT.

The chain is built from TRBV28 and TRBJ2-5, with TRBD2 as a possible D gene (6 bases). Germline CDR1 is MDHEN and CDR2 is SYDVKM. Trimming left V 3 bases short and J 7 bases short, with 15 bases between. The CDR3 extends over 14 amino acids. DNA for the CDR3: TGTGCCAGCAGTTTGGGGCGGGGCCTAGGGACCCAGTACTTC. Its protein product is CASSLGRGLGTQYF.

The chain carries TRBV5-1 and TRBJ2-5; D gene unclear. The CDR3 runs to 15 residues. Trimming left V 0 bases short and J 0 bases short, with 9 bases between. CDR1 and CDR2 (germline): SGHRS, YFSETQ. In nucleotides, the CDR3 is TGCGCCAGCAGCTTGGTAACGAGGTACCAAGAGACCCAGTACTTC. It is translated as CASSLVTRYQETQYF.

The J gene is TRBJ2-2, the V gene TRBV7-6; 7 nucleotides align to TRBD1. V shed 0 bases, J shed 2 bases, and the junction held 9 bases outside the gene matches. Per germline, CDR1 SGHVS and CDR2 FNYEAQ. The CDR3 consists of 18 residues. The CDR3 protein is CASSLALDGTANTGELFF. CDR3 sequence (DNA): TGTGCCAGCAGCTTAGCGCTAGATGGGACAGCAAACACCGGGGAGCTGTTTTTT.

The chain joins TRBV9 to TRBJ2-7; 12 nucleotides match TRBD1. Per the germline V gene, CDR1 is SGDLS and CDR2 is YYNGEE. The CDR3 covers 15 residues. Trimming removed 0 bases from V and 5 bases from J; junction bases left unmatched: 3. The CDR3: CASSVAGTGGNEQYF. For the CDR3, the DNA is TGTGCCAGCAGCGTAGCTGGGACAGGGGGCAACGAGCAGTACTTC. Full variable domain (remainder filled in from reference TRBV9 and TRBJ2-7): DSGVTQTPKHLITATGQRVTLRCSPRSGDLSVYWYQQSLDQGLQFLIQYYNGEERAKGNILERFSAQQFPDLHSELNLSSLELGDSALYFCASSVAGTGGNEQYFGPGTRLTVT.

The V gene is TRBV6-1, the J gene TRBJ1-3; 8 nucleotides line up with TRBD1. Germline V gene sequence: CDR1 MNHNS, CDR2 SASEGT. Unmatched junction bases numbered 7, after V lost 4 bases and J lost 2 bases. There are 16 residues in the CDR3. CDR3 sequence: CASSAPRGLTGNTIYF. The CDR3 DNA reads TGTGCCAGCAGTGCGCCCAGGGGGCTGACTGGAAACACCATATATTTT.

The rearrangement joins TRBV6-1 to TRBJ2-5; D might be TRBD2 (6 bases). Germline assignment: CDR1 MNHNS and CDR2 SASEGT. Trimming took 2 bases from V and 5 from J, leaving 12 bases between them. The CDR3 has 14 amino acids. CDR3 in amino acids: CASSESASVETQYF. The DNA for the CDR3 is TGTGCCAGCAGTGAATCGGCTAGCGTGGAGACCCAGTACTTC.

This chain links TRBV4-2 with TRBJ2-7; TRBD1 matches 9 bases. The CDR3 is 12 residues long. Germline V gives CDR1 LGHNA, CDR2 YNFKEQ. The trim removed 6 bases at V and 5 bases at J, leaving 2 bases unmatched. CDR3 nucleotides: TGTGCCAGCAGGGGGACAGGGAACGAGCAGTACTTC. It encodes CASRGTGNEQYF.

The V call is TRBV19, the J call TRBJ1-2; 10 bases map to TRBD1. Looked up from germline, CDR1 is LNHDA and CDR2 is SQIVND (reference sequence). The CDR3 is made up of 15 amino acids. V trimming: 5 bases; J trimming: 8 bases; junction bases outside the gene matches: 11. CDR3 residues: CASSPPGQGRWGYTF. DNA for the CDR3: TGTGCCAGTAGTCCTCCGGGACAGGGGCGATGGGGCTACACCTTC.

The chain is built from TRBV25-1 and TRBJ2-7, with 11 bases fitting TRBD2. With 3 bases clipped from V and 4 bases from J, the junction kept 5 bases outside the gene matches. CDR3 size: 15 residues. In germline, CDR1 is MGHDK, CDR2 SYGVNS. Written as DNA, the CDR3 is TGTGCCAGCAGTGATACTAGCGGGAGAACGTACGAGCAGTACTTC. Amino acids: CASSDTSGRTYEQYF.

In its sample, this clone was seen a few times. The genes are TRBV5-6 and TRBJ2-1; D not certain. With 0 bases removed from V and 0 bases from J, the gap between germline ends came to 10 bases. The CDR3 length is 16 residues. Germline CDR1 and CDR2: SGHDT and YYEEEE. In nucleotides, the CDR3 is TGTGCCAGCAGCTTGGGTGGTGCCAGCTCCTACAATGAGCAGTTCTTC. As protein: CASSLGGASSYNEQFF.

This chain connects TRBV4-2 to TRBJ2-1; 12 bases are shared with TRBD1. V was pared by 8 bases and J by 3 bases, with 8 bases of the junction left unmatched. The CDR3 runs to 16 residues. The germline V gene has CDR1 LGHNA and CDR2 YNFKEQ. The CDR3 DNA follows: TGTGCCAGCCACGAAGGGACAGGGGGCCACTACAATGAGCAGTTCTTC. It codes for CASHEGTGGHYNEQFF.

V gene TRBV5-1 combines with J gene TRBJ1-3, with D unclear. V was clipped by 1 base and J by 4 bases, with 15 bases between them. The CDR3 spans 16 residues. Germline CDR1 is SGHRS and CDR2 is YFSETQ. CDR3: CASSLTGLRYGNTIYF. The CDR3 coding sequence is TGCGCCAGCAGCTTGACGGGGTTGAGGTACGGAAACACCATATATTTT.